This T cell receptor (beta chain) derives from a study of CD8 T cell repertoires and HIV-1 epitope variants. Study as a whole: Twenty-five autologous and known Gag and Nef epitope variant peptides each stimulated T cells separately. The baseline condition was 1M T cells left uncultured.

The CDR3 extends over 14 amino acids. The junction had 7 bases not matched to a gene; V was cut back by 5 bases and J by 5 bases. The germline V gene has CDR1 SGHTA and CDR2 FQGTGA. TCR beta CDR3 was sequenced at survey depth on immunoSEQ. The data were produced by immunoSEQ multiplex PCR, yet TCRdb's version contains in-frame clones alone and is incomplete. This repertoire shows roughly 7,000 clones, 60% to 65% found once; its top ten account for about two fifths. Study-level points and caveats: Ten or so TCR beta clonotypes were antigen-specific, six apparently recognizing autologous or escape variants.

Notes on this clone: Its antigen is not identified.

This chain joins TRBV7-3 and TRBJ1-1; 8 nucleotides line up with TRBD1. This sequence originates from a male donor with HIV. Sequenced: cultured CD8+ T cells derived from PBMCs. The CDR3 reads CASSEQGGGTEAFF. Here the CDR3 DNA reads TGTGCCAGCAGCGAACAGGGGGGAGGGACTGAAGCTTTCTTT.